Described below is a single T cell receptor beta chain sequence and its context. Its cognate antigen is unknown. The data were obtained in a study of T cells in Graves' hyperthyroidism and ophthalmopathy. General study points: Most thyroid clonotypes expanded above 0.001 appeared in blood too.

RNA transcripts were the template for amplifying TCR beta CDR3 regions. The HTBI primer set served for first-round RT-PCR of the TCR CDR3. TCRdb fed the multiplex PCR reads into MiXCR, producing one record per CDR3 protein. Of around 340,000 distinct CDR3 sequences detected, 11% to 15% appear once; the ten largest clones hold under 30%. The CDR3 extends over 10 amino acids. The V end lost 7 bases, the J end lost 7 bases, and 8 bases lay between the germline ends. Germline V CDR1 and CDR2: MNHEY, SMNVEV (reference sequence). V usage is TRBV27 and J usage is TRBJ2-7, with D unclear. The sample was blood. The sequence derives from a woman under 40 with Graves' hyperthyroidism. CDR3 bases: TGTGCCAGCACCTCTAGTGAGCAGTACTTC. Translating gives CASTSSEQYF.